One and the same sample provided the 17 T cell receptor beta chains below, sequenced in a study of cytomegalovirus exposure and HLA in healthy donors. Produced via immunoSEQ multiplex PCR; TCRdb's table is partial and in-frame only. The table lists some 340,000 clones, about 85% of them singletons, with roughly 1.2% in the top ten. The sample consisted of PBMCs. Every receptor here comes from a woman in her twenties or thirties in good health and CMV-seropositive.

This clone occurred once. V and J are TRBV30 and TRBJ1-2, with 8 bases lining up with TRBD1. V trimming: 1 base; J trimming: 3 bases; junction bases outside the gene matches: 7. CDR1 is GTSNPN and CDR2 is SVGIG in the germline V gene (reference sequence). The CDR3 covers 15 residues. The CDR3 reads CAWSGGRGLDYGYTF. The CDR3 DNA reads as TGTGCCTGGAGTGGGGGCAGGGGGCTGGACTATGGCTACACCTTC.

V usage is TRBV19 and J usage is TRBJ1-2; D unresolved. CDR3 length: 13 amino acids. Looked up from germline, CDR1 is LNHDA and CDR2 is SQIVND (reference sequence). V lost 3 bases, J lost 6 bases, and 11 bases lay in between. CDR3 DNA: TGTGCCAGTAGTATCAAGGTATTAGATGGCTACACCTTC. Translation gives CASSIKVLDGYTF.

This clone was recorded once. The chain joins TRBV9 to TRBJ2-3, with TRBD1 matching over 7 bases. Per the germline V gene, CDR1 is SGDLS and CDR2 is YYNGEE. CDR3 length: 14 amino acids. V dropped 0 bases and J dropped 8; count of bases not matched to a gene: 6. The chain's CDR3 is CASSVDWPGGTQYF. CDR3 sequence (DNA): TGTGCCAGCAGCGTAGACTGGCCAGGGGGTACGCAGTATTTT.

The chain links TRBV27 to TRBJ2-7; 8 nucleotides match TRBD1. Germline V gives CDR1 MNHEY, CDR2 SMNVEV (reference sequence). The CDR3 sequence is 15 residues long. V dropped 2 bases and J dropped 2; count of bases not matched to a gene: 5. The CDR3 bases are TGTGCCAGCAGTTTAGGGGGACAGGCAGCCTACGAGCAGTACTTC. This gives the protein CASSLGGQAAYEQYF.

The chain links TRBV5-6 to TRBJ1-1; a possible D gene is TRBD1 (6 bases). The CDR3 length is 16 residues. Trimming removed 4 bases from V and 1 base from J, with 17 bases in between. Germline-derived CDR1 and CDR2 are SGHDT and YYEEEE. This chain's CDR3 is CASSRRSGHQNTEAFF. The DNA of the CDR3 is TGTGCCAGCAGCCGCCGGTCGGGACACCAGAACACTGAAGCTTTCTTT. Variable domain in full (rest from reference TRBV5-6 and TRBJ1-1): DAGVTQSPTHLIKTRGQQVTLRCSPKSGHDTVSWYQQALGQGPQFIFQYYEEEERQRGNFPDRFSGHQFPNYSSELNVNALLLGDSALYLCASSRRSGHQNTEAFFGQGTRLTVV.

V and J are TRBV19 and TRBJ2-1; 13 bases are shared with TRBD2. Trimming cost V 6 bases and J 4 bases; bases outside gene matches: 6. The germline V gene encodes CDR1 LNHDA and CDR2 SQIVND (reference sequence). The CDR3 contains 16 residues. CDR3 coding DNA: TGTGCCAGTAGCCCCCCGGGACTAGCGGGGTACAATGAGCAGTTCTTC. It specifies CASSPPGLAGYNEQFF. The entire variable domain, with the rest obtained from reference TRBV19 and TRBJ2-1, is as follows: DGGITQSPKYLFRKEGQNVTLSCEQNLNHDAMYWYRQDPGQGLRLIYYSQIVNDFQKGDIAEGYSVSREKKESFPLTVTSAQKNPTAFYLCASSPPGLAGYNEQFFGPGTRLTVL.

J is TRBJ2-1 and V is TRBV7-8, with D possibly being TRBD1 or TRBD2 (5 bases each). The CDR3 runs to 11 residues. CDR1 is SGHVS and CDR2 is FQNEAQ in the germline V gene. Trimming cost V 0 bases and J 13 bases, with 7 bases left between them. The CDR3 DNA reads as TGTGCCAGCAGCTTAGCGGGACCACAGTTCTTC. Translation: CASSLAGPQFF.

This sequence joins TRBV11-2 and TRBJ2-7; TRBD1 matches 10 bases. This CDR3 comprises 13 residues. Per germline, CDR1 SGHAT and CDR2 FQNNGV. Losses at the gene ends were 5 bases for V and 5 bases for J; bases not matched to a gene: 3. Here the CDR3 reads CASSPGTGDEQYF. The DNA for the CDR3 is TGTGCCAGCAGCCCAGGGACAGGGGACGAGCAGTACTTC. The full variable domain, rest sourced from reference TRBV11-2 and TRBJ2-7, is EAGVAQSPRYKIIEKRQSVAFWCNPISGHATLYWYQQILGQGPKLLIQFQNNGVVDDSQLPKDRFSAERLKGVDSTLKIQPAKLEDSAVYLCASSPGTGDEQYFGPGTRLTVT.

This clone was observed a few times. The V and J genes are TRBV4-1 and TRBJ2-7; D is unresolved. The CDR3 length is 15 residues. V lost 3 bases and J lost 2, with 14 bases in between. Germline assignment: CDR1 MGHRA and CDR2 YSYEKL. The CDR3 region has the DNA TGCGCCAGCAGCCATAACCCGGGCCCAGCCTACGAGCAGTACTTC. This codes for CASSHNPGPAYEQYF.

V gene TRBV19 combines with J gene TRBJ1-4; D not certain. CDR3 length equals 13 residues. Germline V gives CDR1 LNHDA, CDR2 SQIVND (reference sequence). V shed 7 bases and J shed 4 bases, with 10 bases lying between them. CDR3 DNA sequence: TGTGCCAGTAAGTTAGGGATTAATGAAAAACTGTTTTTT. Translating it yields CASKLGINEKLFF.

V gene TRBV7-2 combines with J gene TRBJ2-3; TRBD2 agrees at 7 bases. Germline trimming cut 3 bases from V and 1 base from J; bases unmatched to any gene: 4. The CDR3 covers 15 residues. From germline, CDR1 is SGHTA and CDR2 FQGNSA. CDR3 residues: CASSFAGERTDTQYF. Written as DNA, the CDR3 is TGTGCCAGCAGCTTCGCGGGAGAACGCACAGATACGCAGTATTTT.

Here the CDR3 DNA reads TGTGCCAGCAGTTTAGGGACTAGTCGGGGTGAGCAGTTCTTC. This gives the protein CASSLGTSRGEQFF. The chain is built from TRBV28 and TRBJ2-1, with 8 bases fitting TRBD2. J was trimmed by 9 bases and V by 2 bases; bases with no gene match: 6. Germline CDR1 MDHEN, CDR2 SYDVKM. The CDR3 is 14 residues long.

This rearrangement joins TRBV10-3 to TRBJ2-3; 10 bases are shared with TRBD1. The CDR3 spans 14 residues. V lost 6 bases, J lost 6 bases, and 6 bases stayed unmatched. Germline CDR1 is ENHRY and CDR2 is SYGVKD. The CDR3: CAISLGQGGDTQYF. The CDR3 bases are TGTGCCATCAGCCTTGGACAGGGGGGTGATACGCAGTATTTT.

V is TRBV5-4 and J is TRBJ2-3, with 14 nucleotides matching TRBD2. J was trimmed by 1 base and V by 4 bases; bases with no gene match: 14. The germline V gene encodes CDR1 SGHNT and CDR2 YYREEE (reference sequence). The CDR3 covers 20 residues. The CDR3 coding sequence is TGTGCCAGCAGCCCTGGGGGGGGACTAGCGGGAGATCTGGGCACAGATACGCAGTATTTT. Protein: CASSPGGGLAGDLGTDTQYF. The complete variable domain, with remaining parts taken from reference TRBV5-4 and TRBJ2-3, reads ETGVTQSPTHLIKTRGQQVTLRCSSQSGHNTVSWYQQALGQGPQFIFQYYREEENGRGNFPPRFSGLQFPNYSSELNVNALELDDSALYLCASSPGGGLAGDLGTDTQYFGPGTRLTVL.

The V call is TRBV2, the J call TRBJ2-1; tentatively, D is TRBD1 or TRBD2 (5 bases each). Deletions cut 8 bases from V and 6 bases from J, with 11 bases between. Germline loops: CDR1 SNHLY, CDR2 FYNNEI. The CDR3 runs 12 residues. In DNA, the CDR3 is TGTGCCAGCCTTACAGGACTCAATGAGCAGTTCTTC. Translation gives CASLTGLNEQFF.

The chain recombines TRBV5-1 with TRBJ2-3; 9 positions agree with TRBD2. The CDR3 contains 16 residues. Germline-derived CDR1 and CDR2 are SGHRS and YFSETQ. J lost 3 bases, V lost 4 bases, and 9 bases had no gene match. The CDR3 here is CASSPQSGRRTDTQYF. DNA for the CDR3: TGCGCCAGCAGCCCTCAAAGCGGGAGGAGGACAGATACGCAGTATTTT.

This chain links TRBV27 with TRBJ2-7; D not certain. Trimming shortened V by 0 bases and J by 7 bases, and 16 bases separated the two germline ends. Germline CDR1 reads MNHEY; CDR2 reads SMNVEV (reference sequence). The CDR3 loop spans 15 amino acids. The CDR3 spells CASSLSPLVLWEQYF. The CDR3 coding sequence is TGTGCCAGCAGTTTATCCCCCCTAGTTTTGTGGGAGCAGTACTTC.